This T cell receptor beta chain was captured in a study of post-analysis software for immune sequencing data. Study-level results: Higher frequency in patients than in controls was seen for about five TRBV segments, with TRBV5-6, TRBV5-1 and TRBV20-1 among them.

The CDR3 contains 14 residues. Germline V lookup: CDR1 SGHTA, CDR2 FQGNSA. Built from TCR beta cDNA, the libraries had unique molecular identifiers in them. One entry per CDR3 protein results from TCRdb running MiXCR on the PCR reads. Of about 800,000 distinct CDR3 sequences listed, just under 30% are singletons. To note about this clonotype: Its antigen is not identified.

V usage is TRBV7-2 and J usage is TRBJ2-7; the D gene is possibly TRBD1 (5 bases). Judging by the DNA end, TRBJ2-5 fits better; the J call may be wrong. The source of this sequence is a girl aged 10 to 17 with multiple sclerosis. The sample consisted of blood. CDR3 coding DNA: TGTGCCAGCAGCACCCAGCCAGGGTTAGAGACCCAGTACTTC. As protein: CASSTQPGLETQYF.